This TCR beta chain is from a study of cytomegalovirus exposure and HLA in healthy donors. Comment on this clone: What it binds is not known.

Points from the study as a whole: It was reported that the classifier diagnosed cytomegalovirus status with high specificity and sensitivity in both the original and validation cohorts.

The primer mix had 60 Vbeta and 13 Jbeta primers. The protocol was immunoSEQ multiplex PCR, while the TCRdb copy is restricted to in-frame clones and leaves out a portion. The table counts about 72,000 clones; around 15% lies in the top ten. Sequences were obtained from PBMCs. The clonotype comes from a man aged 45-65 years in good health and CMV-seropositive.

Here the CDR3 reads CASSYSQRQGAEGYTF. DNA of the CDR3: TGTGCCAGCAGTTACTCCCAGAGGCAGGGGGCGGAAGGCTACACCTTC. The rearrangement links TRBV6-6 to TRBJ1-2; 8 positions match TRBD1. This CDR3 has 16 residues. V lost 0 bases to trimming and J lost 8 bases; unmatched junction nucleotides: 11. CDR1 and CDR2 (germline): MNHNY, SVGAGI (reference sequence).